These 25 T cell receptor beta chains originate from one sample sequenced in a study of response to subunit inactivated influenza vaccine. TCRdb re-analysed the RT-PCR reads in MiXCR, keeping a single row per CDR3 protein. The sample lists around 470,000 distinct CDR3 sequences; 6% to 9% were seen once. The sample was PBMCs from blood, taken 23 to 25 months after vaccination. The receptors shown here come from a man aged 45 to 75 who received an inactivated influenza vaccine.

The rearrangement joins TRBV7-9 to TRBJ2-1, with 9 bases lining up with TRBD1. Germline CDR1 reads SEHNR; CDR2 reads FQNEAQ (reference sequence). This CDR3 has 14 residues. The V and J ends lost 5 bases and 9 bases, in that order; junction bases with no gene match: 8. CDR3 protein: CASSLGQGIGEQFF. The CDR3 bases are TGTGCCAGCAGCCTGGGACAGGGTATTGGTGAGCAGTTCTTC.

Points on this clonotype: A read error is possible here, since a much larger clone lies one base away. The V and J genes are TRBV6-5 and TRBJ1-5; D is unclear. The CDR3 loop spans 14 amino acids. CDR1 MNHEY and CDR2 SVGAGI come from the germline V gene. CDR3 loop: CASSNTDSNRPQHF. CDR3 sequence (DNA): TGTGCCAGCAGTAACACAGATAGCAATCGGCCCCAGCATTTT.

This clonotype appeared many times. V gene TRBV5-1 combines with J gene TRBJ2-7, with a weak D call TRBD2 (6 bases). Trimming removed 0 bases from V and 3 bases from J, with 10 bases in between. From germline, CDR1 is SGHRS and CDR2 YFSETQ. The CDR3 has 14 amino acids. CDR3 loop: CASSLAGTHYEQYF. The DNA for the CDR3 is TGCGCCAGCAGCTTGGCCGGGACTCACTACGAGCAGTACTTC.

The count of this clonotype is one. The CDR3 spells CASSLLTEQYF. The CDR3 coding sequence is TGTGCCAGCAGTTTATTAACCGAGCAGTACTTC. This chain uses TRBV6-2 or TRBV6-3 with TRBJ2-7, with D hard to call. This CDR3 contains 11 residues. Germline CDR1 is MNHEY and CDR2 is SVGEGT. The V and J ends lost 4 bases and 6 bases respectively, with 7 bases between them.

The sample holds many counts of this clonotype. V is TRBV20-1 and J is TRBJ2-4, with a possible D match to TRBD2 (6 bases). The germline CDR1 and CDR2 sequences are DFQATT and SNEGSKA (reference sequence). The germline V and J ends were trimmed by 3 bases and 7 bases, with 16 bases remaining between them. The CDR3 is made up of 14 amino acids. The CDR3 is CSASTGGVRNIQYF. In DNA, the CDR3 is TGCAGTGCTAGTACCGGCGGGGTTAGGAACATTCAGTACTTC.

In this sample, this clonotype turned up a few times. The chain recombines TRBV5-4 with TRBJ2-5; D is possibly TRBD1 (8 bases). CDR1 SGHNT and CDR2 YYREEE come from the germline V gene (reference sequence). The CDR3 has 14 residues. V was cut by 2 bases and J by 5 bases, with 13 bases left in between. The CDR3 bases are TGTGCCAGCAGCTTCCCACAGGGGGGGGAGACCCAGTACTTC. Residues: CASSFPQGGETQYF.

The V call is TRBV28, the J call TRBJ1-2; TRBD1 aligns across 7 bases. This CDR3 comprises 14 residues. Germline CDR1 is MDHEN and CDR2 is SYDVKM. After removal of 4 bases from V and 4 bases from J, the junction contained 6 bases not matched to a gene. CDR3 protein: CASSSRQGPYGYTF. DNA of the CDR3: TGTGCCAGCAGTTCTCGACAGGGACCCTATGGCTACACCTTC.

This clonotype was counted many times. The gene calls are TRBV15 and TRBJ1-3, with no clear D. V lost 0 bases and J lost 4, with 7 bases in between. The germline CDR1 and CDR2 sequences are LNHNV and YYDKDF (reference sequence). The CDR3 is made up of 14 amino acids. This CDR3 reads CATSRDRIGNTIYF. The CDR3 DNA reads as TGTGCCACCAGCAGAGACCGAATCGGAAACACCATATATTTT.

This clonotype has more than one count but fewer than ten. The chain combines TRBV11-2 with TRBJ2-7; either TRBD1 or TRBD2 may supply D (5 bases each). CDR1 and CDR2 from the germline V gene are SGHAT and FQNNGV. With 1 base removed from V and 4 bases from J, the gap between germline ends came to 11 bases. The CDR3 has 14 amino acids. The CDR3 bases are TGTGCCAGCAGCTTAGGGGACCTTATTTACGAGCAGTACTTC. It is translated as CASSLGDLIYEQYF.

This clonotype was observed once. The chain joins TRBV19 to TRBJ2-2; 9 positions agree with TRBD1. Germline V lookup: CDR1 LNHDA, CDR2 SQIVND (reference sequence). This CDR3 is 16 amino acids long. V was pared by 6 bases and J by 0 bases, with 5 bases of the junction left unmatched. The chain's CDR3 is CASRTGQGSNTGELFF. Here the CDR3 DNA reads TGTGCCAGTAGGACAGGACAGGGGTCGAACACCGGGGAGCTGTTTTTT. The full variable domain, completed using reference TRBV19 and TRBJ2-2, is DGGITQSPKYLFRKEGQNVTLSCEQNLNHDAMYWYRQDPGQGLRLIYYSQIVNDFQKGDIAEGYSVSREKKESFPLTVTSAQKNPTAFYLCASRTGQGSNTGELFFGEGSRLTVL.

The chain uses TRBV10-3 and TRBJ2-7; D perhaps matches TRBD2 (5 bases). The CDR3 consists of 13 residues. The V gene's germline CDR1 is ENHRY and CDR2 SYGVKD. Trimming pared 3 bases from V and 1 base from J, leaving 7 bases between. CDR3 in DNA: TGTGCCATCAGTGATCGGACTTCCTACGAGCAGTACTTC. This gives the protein CAISDRTSYEQYF.

This clonotype was seen more than once but under ten times. The chain is built from TRBV6-1 and TRBJ2-7, with D perhaps TRBD1 (5 bases). The CDR3 spans 17 residues. Germline V gene sequence: CDR1 MNHNS, CDR2 SASEGT. Trimming shortened V by 3 bases and J by 0 bases, and 18 bases separated the two germline ends. Here the CDR3 reads CASSDRWGGTSSYEQYF. CDR3 DNA sequence: TGTGCCAGCAGTGACAGATGGGGCGGTACCAGCTCCTACGAGCAGTACTTC.

The table lists this clonotype with a few counts. The chain employs TRBV29-1 and TRBJ2-1; 9 bases fit TRBD1. The CDR3 loop spans 17 amino acids. Germline values: CDR1 SQVTM, CDR2 ANQGSEA. The trim removed 7 bases at V and 5 bases at J, leaving 18 bases unmatched. CDR3 DNA: TGCAGCGGAGACAGGGGGATACTAGCGCCTGGCCACAATGAGCAGTTCTTC. This translates into CSGDRGILAPGHNEQFF.

The sample holds many counts of this clonotype. The V gene is TRBV6-1, the J gene TRBJ2-5; TRBD2 matches at 11 bases. V gave up 6 bases and J gave up 4 bases; unmatched junction bases: 4. CDR3 length: 14 amino acids. CDR1 is MNHNS and CDR2 is SASEGT in the germline V gene. For the CDR3, the DNA is TGTGCCAGCAGCAGGACTAGCGGGTTAGAGACCCAGTACTTC. Translating gives CASSRTSGLETQYF.

This rearrangement joins TRBV29-1 to TRBJ2-7; weak D call: TRBD1 (6 bases). Between the trimmed V and J ends, which lost 7 bases and 2 bases, there was a span of 15 bases. This CDR3 spans 13 amino acids. In germline, CDR1 is SQVTM, CDR2 ANQGSEA. CDR3: CSAKQGSAYEQYF. The CDR3 DNA sequence: TGCAGCGCTAAACAGGGCTCAGCCTACGAGCAGTACTTC.

The rearrangement uses TRBV3-1 and TRBJ2-6; the D gene is possibly TRBD1 (5 bases). CDR3 length: 18 amino acids. CDR1 and CDR2 (germline): LGHDT, YNNKEL (reference sequence). V was clipped by 4 bases and J by 0 bases, with 16 bases between them. The CDR3 region has the DNA TGTGCCAGCAGCCGTCTTTTATGGGGCAGCTCTGGGGCCAACGTCCTGACTTTC. It encodes CASSRLLWGSSGANVLTF. Using reference TRBV3-1 and TRBJ2-6 for the parts outside the CDR3, the full variable domain is DTAVSQTPKYLVTQMGNDKSIKCEQNLGHDTMYWYKQDSKKFLKIMFSYNNKELIINETVPNRFSPKSPDKAHLNLHINSLELGDSAVYFCASSRLLWGSSGANVLTFGAGSRLTVL.

The chain couples TRBV7-2 to TRBJ2-7; no firm D call. CDR1 and CDR2 from the germline V gene are SGHTA and FQGNSA. V dropped 4 bases and J dropped 3 bases, with 10 bases sitting between them. This CDR3 comprises 13 residues. The CDR3 sequence is CASSSNPYYEQYF. Here the CDR3 DNA reads TGTGCCAGCAGCTCTAACCCCTACTACGAGCAGTACTTC.

This clonotype showed up just a few times. The chain couples TRBV10-3 to TRBJ2-5; D may be TRBD1 (6 bases). Germline CDR1 and CDR2: ENHRY and SYGVKD. V was trimmed by 10 bases and J by 5 bases, leaving 20 bases between them. CDR3 size: 14 residues. CDR3 in amino acids: CATFPGEGFETQYF. The DNA of the CDR3 is TGTGCCACCTTTCCAGGGGAAGGTTTCGAGACCCAGTACTTC.

This chain uses TRBV20-1 with TRBJ2-1; D might be TRBD1 or TRBD2, each matching 5 bases. V lost 3 bases to trimming and J lost 6 bases, with 12 bases between them. The germline V gene has CDR1 DFQATT and CDR2 SNEGSKA (reference sequence). The CDR3 sequence is 13 residues long. CDR3 DNA: TGCAGTGCTAGTGATGATGGGGGCAATGAGCAGTTCTTC. Protein: CSASDDGGNEQFF.

The rearrangement uses TRBV29-1 and TRBJ2-5; TRBD2 matches 9 bases. J gave up 4 bases and V 5 bases, and 8 bases lay outside the gene matches. Germline V lookup: CDR1 SQVTM, CDR2 ANQGSEA. The CDR3 is 14 residues long. The CDR3 loop is CSVLAGGPAETQYF. CDR3 nucleotide sequence: TGCAGCGTTTTGGCGGGAGGGCCTGCAGAGACCCAGTACTTC. The whole variable domain, remainder taken from reference TRBV29-1 and TRBJ2-5, is SAVISQKPSRDICQRGTSLTIQCQVDSQVTMMFWYRQQPGQSLTLIATANQGSEATYESGFVIDKFPISRPNLTFSTLTVSNMSPEDSSIYLCSVLAGGPAETQYFGPGTRLLVL.

This clonotype occurred many times. The chain has TRBV4-1 and TRBJ1-1, with 7 bases aligning to TRBD1. V lost 4 bases, J lost 2 bases, and 10 bases stayed unmatched. CDR1 and CDR2 from the germline V gene are MGHRA and YSYEKL. CDR3 length: 16 amino acids. CDR3 DNA sequence: TGCGCCAGCAGCCTAACGACCGGGACAGTTAACACTGAAGCTTTCTTT. Its translation is CASSLTTGTVNTEAFF.

This clonotype showed up just a few times. DNA for the CDR3: TGTGCCAGCAGGAGGGGACTAGCGGGAGGCGCGGGAGAGACCCAGTACTTC. As protein: CASRRGLAGGAGETQYF. This rearrangement joins TRBV6-1 to TRBJ2-5, with 15 nucleotides matching TRBD2. The CDR3 is 17 residues long. Trimming at V came to 6 bases and at J to 4 bases, leaving 9 bases not matched to a gene. Germline values: CDR1 MNHNS, CDR2 SASEGT.

This clonotype has a handful of counts. The V call is TRBV4-3, the J call TRBJ2-2, with a weak D call TRBD1 (6 bases). The CDR3 extends over 15 amino acids. Germline V lookup: CDR1 LGHNA, CDR2 YSLEER. V was cut by 3 bases and J by 1 base, with 9 bases left in between. The CDR3 DNA sequence: TGCGCCAGCAGCCAGGAGACAGGGAACACCGGGGAGCTGTTTTTT. Its translation: CASSQETGNTGELFF.

This clonotype was seen more than once but under ten times. The chain carries TRBV13 and TRBJ1-1; D is possibly TRBD1 (5 bases). The V gene lost 0 bases and the J gene lost 4 bases, with 21 bases spanning the gap. CDR1 and CDR2 from the germline V gene are PRHDT and FYEKMQ (reference sequence). CDR3 length: 18 amino acids. In DNA, the CDR3 is TGTGCCAGCAGCTTAGGCCGAGAGGGAAGGGGTTATGGCACTGAAGCTTTCTTT. Translated: CASSLGREGRGYGTEAFF.

The V and J genes are TRBV6-2 or TRBV6-3 and TRBJ2-1, with D tentatively TRBD1 or TRBD2 (6 bases each). Germline loops: CDR1 MNHEY, CDR2 SVGEGT. Trimming left V 6 bases short and J 12 bases short, with 15 bases between. The CDR3 length is 12 residues. Here the CDR3 DNA reads TGTGCCAGCAGACCGGACGGGGGCGGGCAGTTCTTC. Amino acids: CASRPDGGGQFF.